The 17 T cell receptor beta chains below all came from one sample that was sequenced in a study of PD-1 blockade in classical Hodgkin lymphoma. The time point: cycle 4 day 1 (C4D1), after more than 5 weeks of nivolumab. In every patient, relapse followed autologous stem cell transplantation, while exposure to brentuximab vedotin differed. Using immunoSEQ multiplex PCR, the repertoire was profiled, and TCRdb retains in-frame clones only, with some absent. The sample has over 80,000 clones, about 77% seen once. The source was peripheral blood mononuclear cells (PBMCs), collected before the fourth cycle of nivolumab. The origin of the receptors is a human donor with classical Hodgkin lymphoma.

The chain is built from TRBV14 and TRBJ1-2; D not certain. V was pared by 2 bases and J by 3 bases, with 10 bases between. The CDR3 has 14 residues. The germline gives CDR1 SGHDN, CDR2 FVKESK. CDR3 coding DNA: TGTGCCAGCAGCCAACGGAACAACCACTATGGCTACACCTTC. Its translation is CASSQRNNHYGYTF.

J is TRBJ2-3 and V is TRBV28; 13 bases line up with TRBD2. Germline V gives CDR1 MDHEN, CDR2 SYDVKM. V lost 6 bases to trimming and J lost 11 bases; unmatched junction nucleotides: 8. CDR3 length equals 14 residues. In DNA, the CDR3 is TGTGCCAGCAGACCAGGGACTAGCGGGGTAAGGCAGTATTTT. This translates into CASRPGTSGVRQYF. Together with reference TRBV28 and TRBJ2-3, the CDR3 gives the full variable domain: DVKVTQSSRYLVKRTGEKVFLECVQDMDHENMFWYRQDPGLGLRLIYFSYDVKMKEKGDIPEGYSVSREKKERFSLILESASTNQTSMYLCASRPGTSGVRQYFGPGTRLTVL.

The gene calls are TRBV9 and TRBJ2-2; tentatively, D is TRBD1 (6 bases). V lost 0 bases, J lost 4 bases, and 10 bases lay in between. From germline, CDR1 is SGDLS and CDR2 YYNGEE. The CDR3 consists of 15 residues. In DNA, the CDR3 is TGTGCCAGCAGCGTAGGAGGACAGACCACCGGGGAGCTGTTTTTT. Protein sequence: CASSVGGQTTGELFF.

V gene TRBV11-3 combines with J gene TRBJ2-1; TRBD1 is a possible D gene (6 bases). Trimming took 5 bases from V and 8 from J, leaving 13 bases between them. The CDR3 covers 13 residues. From germline, CDR1 is SGHNT and CDR2 YENEEA. DNA of the CDR3: TGTGCCAGCAGCCTCCGCAGGGGTTATGAGCAGTTCTTC. This encodes CASSLRRGYEQFF.

This clone was seen more than once but under ten times. This chain connects TRBV28 to TRBJ1-4; perhaps TRBD1 as D (5 bases). Per germline, CDR1 MDHEN and CDR2 SYDVKM. With 3 bases removed from V and 8 bases from J, the gap between germline ends came to 22 bases. The CDR3 runs to 17 residues. As DNA, the CDR3 is TGTGCCAGCAGTTTCCCACTTGACACCTGGCCAGGGGAAAAACTGTTTTTT. It is translated as CASSFPLDTWPGEKLFF.

In this sample, this clone turned up many times. The chain couples TRBV5-1 to TRBJ1-4; tentative D call: TRBD1 (5 bases). Germline values: CDR1 SGHRS, CDR2 YFSETQ. This CDR3 has 15 amino acids. V was trimmed by 0 bases and J by 6 bases, leaving 12 bases between them. CDR3 DNA: TGCGCCAGCAGCTTGGCAGGGACGCGAGATGAAAAACTGTTTTTT. This translates into CASSLAGTRDEKLFF.

The gene calls are TRBV9 and TRBJ1-4; the D is unclear. The CDR3 runs to 14 residues. Trimming stripped 1 base from V and 5 bases from J, with 9 bases between. Germline values: CDR1 SGDLS, CDR2 YYNGEE. As DNA, the CDR3 is TGTGCCAGCAGCGTACGTTCGGGCAATGAAAAACTGTTTTTT. It translates to CASSVRSGNEKLFF.

This CDR3 is CASSGGQRETQYF. The CDR3 region has the DNA TGTGCCAGCTCGGGGGGACAGCGAGAGACCCAGTACTTC. The V and J genes are TRBV18 and TRBJ2-5; D may be TRBD1 (7 bases). The ends were cut back, 6 bases at V and 4 bases at J, with 12 bases in the middle. The CDR3 spans 13 residues. The germline V gene has CDR1 KGHSH and CDR2 LQKENI.

CDR3 nucleotide sequence: TGTGCCAGCAGTTTCGGGGGGGCCAAAAACATTCAGTACTTC. Protein: CASSFGGAKNIQYF. The rearrangement links TRBV5-6 to TRBJ2-4; 7 nucleotides align to TRBD2. The CDR3 contains 14 residues. V shed 5 bases and J 1 base; nucleotides not matched to a gene: 3. CDR1 is SGHDT, CDR2 YYEEEE, per germline.

V is TRBV2 and J is TRBJ1-3; the D is unclear. There are 16 residues in the CDR3. V was cut by 0 bases and J by 4 bases, with 13 bases left in between. Germline values: CDR1 SNHLY, CDR2 FYNNEI. This CDR3 reads CASSEARAAGGNTIYF. CDR3 sequence (DNA): TGTGCCAGCAGTGAAGCGCGGGCCGCGGGAGGAAACACCATATATTTT.

V is TRBV28 and J is TRBJ2-7, with D hard to call. This CDR3 region has 12 residues. V gave up 1 base and J gave up 2 bases, with 3 bases separating them. The germline V gene has CDR1 MDHEN and CDR2 SYDVKM. CDR3 residues: CASSLLPYEQYF. In DNA form, the CDR3 reads TGTGCCAGCAGTTTATTACCCTACGAGCAGTACTTC.

This clone was counted only a few times. The rearrangement joins TRBV18 to TRBJ2-7; no firm D call. CDR3 length: 15 amino acids. From germline, CDR1 is KGHSH and CDR2 LQKENI. Trimming pared 1 base from V and 4 bases from J, leaving 14 bases between. CDR3 coding DNA: TGTGCCAGCTCACCACTAACTTCCGAGCCGTACGAGCAGTACTTC. It translates to CASSPLTSEPYEQYF.

The genes are TRBV29-1 and TRBJ1-1, with unresolved D. V was clipped by 1 base and J by 4 bases, with 13 bases between them. The CDR3 runs to 14 residues. Germline values: CDR1 SQVTM, CDR2 ANQGSEA. DNA for the CDR3: TGCAGCGTTGAAGTTCGGGGTCGGGGCACTGAAGCTTTCTTT. Amino acids: CSVEVRGRGTEAFF.

In this sample, this clone turned up a few times. This rearrangement joins TRBV6-6 to TRBJ1-3; tentatively, D is TRBD1 (6 bases). The CDR3 totals 15 residues. Germline loops: CDR1 MNHNY, CDR2 SVGAGI (reference sequence). Trimming took off 2 bases at V and 3 bases at J, with 11 bases between the two ends. The CDR3 spells CASSYGGLGGNTIYF. In DNA form, the CDR3 reads TGTGCCAGCAGTTACGGGGGGCTGGGTGGAAACACCATATATTTT.

The rearrangement links TRBV7-3 to TRBJ2-1; 10 bases agree with TRBD2. The germline gives CDR1 SGHTA, CDR2 FQGTGA. J was trimmed by 4 bases and V by 1 base; bases with no gene match: 1. CDR3 length equals 15 residues. The CDR3 region is CASSLRTSGYNEQFF. CDR3 bases: TGTGCCAGCAGCTTAAGGACTAGCGGATACAATGAGCAGTTCTTC.

This clone was seen a handful of times. The chain recombines TRBV6-6 with TRBJ2-5, with unresolved D. The ends were cut back, 0 bases at V and 5 bases at J, with 10 bases in the middle. The CDR3 is 14 residues long. In germline, CDR1 is MNHNY, CDR2 SVGAGI (reference sequence). The CDR3 DNA sequence: TGTGCCAGCAGTTACTCCGCAGCTACGGAGACCCAGTACTTC. This codes for CASSYSAATETQYF.

CDR3 coding DNA: TGTGCCAGCAGTGGTCGGGAGGGCCTCCCCGGGGAGCTGTTTTTT. Amino acids: CASSGREGLPGELFF. The rearrangement joins TRBV6-6 to TRBJ2-2; 8 bases map to TRBD2. The CDR3 is 15 residues long. V lost 5 bases to trimming and J lost 6 bases; unmatched junction nucleotides: 8. Germline assignment: CDR1 MNHNY and CDR2 SVGAGI (reference sequence).